This TCR beta chain is from a study of tumor-infiltrating lymphocytes in oesophageal squamous cell carcinoma. This clonotype was found a few times. MiXCR, run by TCRdb on the PCR reads, gives a single entry per CDR3 protein. The sample holds over 13,000 distinct CDR3 sequences, roughly 49% seen once. The CDR3 length is 14 residues. The germline V gene encodes CDR1 SGHNT and CDR2 YYREEE (reference sequence). V lost 4 bases and J lost 8; bases outside the gene matches: 7. This clonotype was sampled from a male donor with esophageal squamous cell carcinoma. Sequencing was carried out using esophageal tumor tissue. J is TRBJ1-4 and V is TRBV5-4; 8 bases match TRBD1. CDR3 sequence (DNA): TGTGCCAGCAGCCTGCAGGGGGCGGTCGAAAAACTGTTTTTT. Encoded protein: CASSLQGAVEKLFF.